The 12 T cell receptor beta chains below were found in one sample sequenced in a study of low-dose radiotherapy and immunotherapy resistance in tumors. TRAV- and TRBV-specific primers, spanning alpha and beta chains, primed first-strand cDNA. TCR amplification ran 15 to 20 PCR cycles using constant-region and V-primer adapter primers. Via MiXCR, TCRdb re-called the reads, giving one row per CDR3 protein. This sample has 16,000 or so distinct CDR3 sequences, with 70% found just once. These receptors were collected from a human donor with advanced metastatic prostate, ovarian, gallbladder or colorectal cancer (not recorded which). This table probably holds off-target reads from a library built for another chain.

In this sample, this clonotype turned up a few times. CDR3 nucleotide sequence: TGTGCCAGTAGTCCCGGGACAGGGGCCTATGGCTACACCTTC. Translation: CASSPGTGAYGYTF. The chain recombines TRBV19 with TRBJ1-2; TRBD1 matches 10 bases. Trimming at V came to 5 bases and at J to 4 bases, leaving 4 bases not matched to a gene. Germline V CDR1 and CDR2: LNHDA, SQIVND (reference sequence). The CDR3 totals 14 residues.

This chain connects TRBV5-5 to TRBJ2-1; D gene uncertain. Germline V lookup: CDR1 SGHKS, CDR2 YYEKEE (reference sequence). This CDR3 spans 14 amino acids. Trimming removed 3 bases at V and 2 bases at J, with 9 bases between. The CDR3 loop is CASSWREPYNEQFF. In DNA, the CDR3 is TGTGCCAGCAGCTGGAGAGAACCCTACAATGAGCAGTTCTTC.

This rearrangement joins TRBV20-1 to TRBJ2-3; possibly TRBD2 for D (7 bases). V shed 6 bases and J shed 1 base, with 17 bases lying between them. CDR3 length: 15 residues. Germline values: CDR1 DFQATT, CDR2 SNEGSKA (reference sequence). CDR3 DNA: TGCAGTGCCCTCGGTGCGGGGGCCCGCACAGATACGCAGTATTTT. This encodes CSALGAGARTDTQYF.

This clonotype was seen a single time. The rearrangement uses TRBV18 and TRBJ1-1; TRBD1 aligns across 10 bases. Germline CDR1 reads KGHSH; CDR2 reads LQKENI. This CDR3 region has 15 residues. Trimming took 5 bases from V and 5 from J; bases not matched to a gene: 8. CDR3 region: CASSSDRGRGTEAFF. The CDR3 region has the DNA TGTGCCAGCTCATCAGACAGGGGGCGAGGGACTGAAGCTTTCTTT. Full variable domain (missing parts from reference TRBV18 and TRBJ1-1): NAGVMQNPRHLVRRRGQEARLRCSPMKGHSHVYWYRQLPEEGLKFMVYLQKENIIDESGMPKERFSAEFPKEGPSILRIQQVVRGDSAAYFCASSSDRGRGTEAFFGQGTRLTVV.

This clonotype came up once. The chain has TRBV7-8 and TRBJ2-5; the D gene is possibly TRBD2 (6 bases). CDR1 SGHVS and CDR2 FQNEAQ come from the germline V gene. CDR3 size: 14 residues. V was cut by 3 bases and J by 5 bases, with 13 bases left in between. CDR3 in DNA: TGTGCCAGCAGCTTGACCCAGGGAGGCGAGACCCAGTACTTC. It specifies CASSLTQGGETQYF.

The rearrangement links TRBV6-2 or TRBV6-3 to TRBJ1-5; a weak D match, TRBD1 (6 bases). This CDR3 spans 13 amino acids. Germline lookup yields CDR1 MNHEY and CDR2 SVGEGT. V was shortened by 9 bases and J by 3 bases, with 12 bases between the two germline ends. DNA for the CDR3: TGTGCCAGTAGACAGGTTAACAATCAGCCCCAGCATTTT. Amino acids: CASRQVNNQPQHF.

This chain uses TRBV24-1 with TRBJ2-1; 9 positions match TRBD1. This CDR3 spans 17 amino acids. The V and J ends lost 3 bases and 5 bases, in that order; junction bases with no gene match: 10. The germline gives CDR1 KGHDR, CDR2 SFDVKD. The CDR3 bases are TGTGCCACCAGTGATCCACAGGGGGACAGGGATAACAATGAGCAGTTCTTC. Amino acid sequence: CATSDPQGDRDNNEQFF.

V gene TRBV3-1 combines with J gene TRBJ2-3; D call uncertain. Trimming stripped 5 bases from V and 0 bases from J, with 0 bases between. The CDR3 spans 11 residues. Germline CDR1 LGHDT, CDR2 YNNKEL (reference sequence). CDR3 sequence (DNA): TGTGCCAGCAGCAGCACAGATACGCAGTATTTT. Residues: CASSSTDTQYF.

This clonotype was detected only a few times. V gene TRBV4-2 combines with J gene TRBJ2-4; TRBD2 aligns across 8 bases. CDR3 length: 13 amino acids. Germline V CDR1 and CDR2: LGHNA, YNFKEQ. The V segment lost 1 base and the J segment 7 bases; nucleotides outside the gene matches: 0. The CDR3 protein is CASSQAGGNIQYF. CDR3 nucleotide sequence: TGTGCCAGCAGCCAAGCGGGAGGGAACATTCAGTACTTC.

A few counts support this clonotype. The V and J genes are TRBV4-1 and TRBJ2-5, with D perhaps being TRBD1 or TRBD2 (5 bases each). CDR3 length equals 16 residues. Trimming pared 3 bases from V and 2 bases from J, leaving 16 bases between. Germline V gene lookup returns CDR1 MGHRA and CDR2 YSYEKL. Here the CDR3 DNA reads TGCGCCAGCAGCCAGGCAGGGAGCGGCCTGCAAGAGACCCAGTACTTC. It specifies CASSQAGSGLQETQYF.

For the CDR3, the DNA is TGTGCCAGCTCCCTCACCGGGGGGACTAGCGGGGGACCCACCTACGAGCAGTACTTC. Its protein product is CASSLTGGTSGGPTYEQYF. The chain has TRBV18 and TRBJ2-7, with 14 bases that match TRBD2. With V trimmed by 6 bases and J by 2 bases, 15 bases remained unmatched. Germline V gene data show CDR1 as KGHSH and CDR2 as LQKENI. CDR3 length: 19 amino acids.

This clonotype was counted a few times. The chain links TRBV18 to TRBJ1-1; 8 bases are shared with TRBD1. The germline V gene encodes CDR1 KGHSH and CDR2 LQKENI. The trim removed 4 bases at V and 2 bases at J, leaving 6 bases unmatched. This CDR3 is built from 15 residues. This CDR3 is CASSRSTGVNTEAFF. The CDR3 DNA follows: TGTGCCAGCTCACGTTCGACAGGGGTTAACACTGAAGCTTTCTTT.